This TCR beta chain was observed in a study of cytomegalovirus exposure and HLA in healthy donors. Germline V gene sequence: CDR1 MGHDK, CDR2 SYGVNS. This CDR3 is built from 14 residues. The V end was cut by 5 bases, the J end by 5 bases, with 15 bases between. PCR primers comprised 60 Vbeta and 13 Jbeta primers. Profiled with immunoSEQ multiplex PCR; TCRdb holds only in-frame clones, not every one. The table for this sample gives 50,000 to 70,000 clones. Sample: PBMCs. V usage is TRBV25-1 and J usage is TRBJ1-1; perhaps TRBD1 as D (5 bases). The TCR comes from a woman under 30 in good health and CMV-seronegative. The CDR3, as DNA: TGTGCCAGCAGTAGGGGTGTTTCATGGACTGAAGCTTTCTTT. The encoded protein is CASSRGVSWTEAFF.